One TCR beta chain is described in this entry. Antigen: not known. This sample is drawn from a study of human T cells and chemical hapten exposure. Across the whole study: Patch tests delivered 0.01% DPC to the upper back and were evaluated at 6 days.

Broader study findings: While controls formed fewer of them, expanded TCRs formed significantly more large CDR3 similarity clusters. TCRs at a frequency above 1 in 1000 stayed unchanged with DPC sensitization.

Germline V gene lookup returns CDR1 LGHNA and CDR2 YSLEER. The CDR3 is 15 amino acids. With 0 bases removed from V and 3 bases from J, the gap between germline ends came to 9 bases. Specified time point: patch test 2, 6 weeks after DPC sensitization. Treatment reported: therapeutic diphenylcyclopropenone sensitization with weekly scalp DPC. Within the library, unique molecular identifiers were attached to each individual cDNA molecule. In TCRdb, the RACE reads were re-called with MiXCR into one record per CDR3 protein. The profile shows 110,000 or so distinct CDR3 sequences, roughly 9% of them singletons.

The chain links TRBV4-3 to TRBJ2-1; no reliable D call. The clonotype originates from a woman aged 40 to 49 with alopecia areata. Some clones in this sample may be carry-over from other donors' samples. The sample in question was whole blood, obtained in connection with sensitization to the hapten diphenylcyclopropenone (DPC). In nucleotides, the CDR3 is TGCGCCAGCAGCCAAGATAAGGGCGGCTACAATGAGCAGTTCTTC. Protein: CASSQDKGGYNEQFF.